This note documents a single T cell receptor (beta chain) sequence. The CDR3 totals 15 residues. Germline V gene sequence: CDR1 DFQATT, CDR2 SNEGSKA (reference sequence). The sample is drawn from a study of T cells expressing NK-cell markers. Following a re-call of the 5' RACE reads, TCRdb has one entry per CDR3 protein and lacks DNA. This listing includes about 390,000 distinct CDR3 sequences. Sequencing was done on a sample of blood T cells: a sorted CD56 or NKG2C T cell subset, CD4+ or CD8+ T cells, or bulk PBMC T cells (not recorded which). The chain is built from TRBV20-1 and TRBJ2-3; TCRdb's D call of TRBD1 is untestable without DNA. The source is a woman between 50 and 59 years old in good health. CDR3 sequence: CSARDLGRGTDTQYF.